The TCR beta chain described here comes from a study of Ad26.COV2.S vaccination and SARS-CoV-2 variants. TCRdb's table, derived via immunoSEQ multiplex PCR, lists solely in-frame clones and lacks some. The repertoire holds about 400,000 clones, with about 83% as singletons. This CDR3 comprises 13 residues. V was clipped by 4 bases and J by 7 bases, with 14 bases between them. The germline CDR1 and CDR2 sequences are SGHTA and FQGNSA. Documented treatment: some 20 received Ad26.COV2.S at low or high dose, single or two shots; roughly 5 received placebo; per-sample allocation not given. Each sample was drawn 63 days after the first injection (of vaccine or placebo).

The rearrangement uses TRBV7-2 and TRBJ2-7, with D perhaps matching TRBD2 (6 bases). The source of this sequence is a person between 18 and 65 years old who received the Ad26.COV2.S COVID-19 vaccine or a placebo. Material: peripheral blood, obtained in a trial of Ad26.COV2.S vaccine versus placebo. DNA of the CDR3: TGTGCCAGCAGCTCGGGGGTTACGGGGGAGCAGTACTTC. It specifies CASSSGVTGEQYF.